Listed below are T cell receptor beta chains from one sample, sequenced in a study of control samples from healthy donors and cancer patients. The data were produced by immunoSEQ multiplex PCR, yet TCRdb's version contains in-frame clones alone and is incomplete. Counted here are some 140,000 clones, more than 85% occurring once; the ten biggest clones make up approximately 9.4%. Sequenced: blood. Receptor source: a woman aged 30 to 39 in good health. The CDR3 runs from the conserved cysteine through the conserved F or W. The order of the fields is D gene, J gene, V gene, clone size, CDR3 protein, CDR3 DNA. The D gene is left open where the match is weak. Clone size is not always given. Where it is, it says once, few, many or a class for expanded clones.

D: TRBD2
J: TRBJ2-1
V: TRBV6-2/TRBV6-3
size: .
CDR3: CASSSQRDRDNEQFF
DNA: TGTGCCAGCAGTTCCCAGCGGGACCGAGACAATGAGCAGTTCTTC

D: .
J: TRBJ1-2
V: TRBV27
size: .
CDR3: CASSFSGTTSLANYGYTF
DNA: TGTGCCAGCAGTTTCTCAGGGACCACCTCCCTAGCTAACTATGGCTACACCTTC

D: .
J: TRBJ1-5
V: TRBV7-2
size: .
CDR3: CASSYTGGGLDQPQHF
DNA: TGTGCCAGCAGCTATACCGGGGGGGGCCTGGATCAGCCCCAGCATTTT

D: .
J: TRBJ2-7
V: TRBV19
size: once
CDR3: CASVGLGYEQYF
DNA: TGTGCCAGTGTTGGTTTGGGTTACGAGCAGTACTTC

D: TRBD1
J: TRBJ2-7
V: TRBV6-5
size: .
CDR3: CASSRSGQGIWEQYF
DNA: TGTGCCAGCAGTAGGTCTGGACAGGGGATTTGGGAGCAGTACTTC

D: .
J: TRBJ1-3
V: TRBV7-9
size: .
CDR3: CASSLLGNTIYF
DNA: TGTGCCAGCAGCTTACTGGGAAACACCATATATTTT

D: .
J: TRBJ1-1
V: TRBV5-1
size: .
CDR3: CASSQAHGDTEAFF
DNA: TGCGCCAGCAGCCAGGCCCACGGGGACACTGAAGCTTTCTTT

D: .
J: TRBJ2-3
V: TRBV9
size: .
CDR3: CASSVYGGSTDTQYF
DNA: TGTGCCAGCAGCGTATATGGAGGTTCCACAGATACGCAGTATTTT

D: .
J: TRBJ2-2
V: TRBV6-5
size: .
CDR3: CASLTRNTGELFF
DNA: TGTGCCAGCCTGACTCGTAACACCGGGGAGCTGTTTTTT

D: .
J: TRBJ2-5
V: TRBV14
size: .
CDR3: CASSQDAGSQETQYF
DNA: TGTGCCAGCAGCCAAGATGCCGGCTCCCAGGAGACCCAGTACTTC

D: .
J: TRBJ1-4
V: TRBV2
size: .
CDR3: CASPGGATPRGTNEKLFF
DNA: TGTGCCAGCCCAGGCGGGGCAACTCCAAGGGGAACTAATGAAAAACTGTTTTTT

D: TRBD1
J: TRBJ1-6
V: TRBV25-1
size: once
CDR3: CASSEGTEFSPLHF
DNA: TGTGCCAGCAGTGAAGGGACAGAGTTTTCACCCCTCCACTTT

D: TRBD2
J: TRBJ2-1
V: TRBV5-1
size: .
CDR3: CASSSTGLAVMSYNEQFF
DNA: TGCGCCAGCAGCTCGACGGGACTAGCGGTTATGTCCTACAATGAGCAGTTCTTC

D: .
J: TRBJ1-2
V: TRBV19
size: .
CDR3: CASSIASEGTNYGYTF
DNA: TGTGCCAGTAGTATAGCGTCCGAGGGAACTAACTATGGCTACACCTTC

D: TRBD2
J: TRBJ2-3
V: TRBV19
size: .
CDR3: CASSTGTSGISTDTQYF
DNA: TGTGCCAGTAGTACCGGGACTAGCGGGATTAGCACAGATACGCAGTATTTT

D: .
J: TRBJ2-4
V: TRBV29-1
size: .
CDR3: CSVEDQGRGAKNIQYF
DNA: TGCAGCGTTGAAGATCAGGGAAGGGGAGCCAAAAACATTCAGTACTTC

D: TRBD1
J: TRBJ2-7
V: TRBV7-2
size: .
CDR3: CASSLIGDSSYEQYF
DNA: TGTGCCAGCAGCTTAATTGGGGACAGCTCCTACGAGCAGTACTTC

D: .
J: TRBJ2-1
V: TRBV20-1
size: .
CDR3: CSASEGRSGDEQFF
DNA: TGCAGTGCTAGTGAGGGGAGGTCAGGGGATGAGCAGTTCTTC

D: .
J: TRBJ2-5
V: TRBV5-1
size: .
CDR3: CASSPGSGETQYF
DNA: TGCGCCAGCAGCCCGGGATCGGGGGAGACCCAGTACTTC

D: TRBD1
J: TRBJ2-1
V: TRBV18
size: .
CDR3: CASSPTDRAINNEQFF
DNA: TGTGCCAGCTCACCCACGGACAGGGCGATTAACAATGAGCAGTTCTTC

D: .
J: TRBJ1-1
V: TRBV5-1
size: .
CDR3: CASSFRGPSNTEAFF
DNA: TGCGCCAGCAGCTTTCGGGGTCCTTCGAACACTGAAGCTTTCTTT

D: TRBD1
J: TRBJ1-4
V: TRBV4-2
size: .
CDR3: CASSRAVQGGNEKLFF
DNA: TGTGCCAGCAGCCGAGCGGTGCAGGGGGGGAATGAAAAACTGTTTTTT

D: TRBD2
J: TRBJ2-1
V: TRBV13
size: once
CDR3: CASSPMTQTSGISNEQFF
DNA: TGTGCCAGCAGCCCCATGACCCAGACTAGCGGGATTTCAAATGAGCAGTTCTTC

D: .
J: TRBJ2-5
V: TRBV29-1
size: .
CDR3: CSVVTTTGQTQYF
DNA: TGCAGCGTTGTCACTACCACGGGCCAGACCCAGTACTTC

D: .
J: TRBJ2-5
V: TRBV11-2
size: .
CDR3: CASSFYGLASGTQYF
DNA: TGTGCCAGCAGCTTCTACGGACTGGCAAGTGGGACCCAGTACTTC

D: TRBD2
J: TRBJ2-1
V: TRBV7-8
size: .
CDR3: CASSFSGSSEQFF
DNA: TGTGCCAGCAGCTTTAGCGGGAGTAGTGAGCAGTTCTTC

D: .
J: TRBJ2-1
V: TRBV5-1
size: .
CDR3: CASTPQDGSSYNEQFF
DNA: TGCGCCAGTACACCCCAGGACGGGAGCTCCTACAATGAGCAGTTCTTC

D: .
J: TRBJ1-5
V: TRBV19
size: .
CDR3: CASSTARDNQPQHF
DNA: TGTGCCAGTAGTACAGCCCGGGACAATCAGCCCCAGCATTTT

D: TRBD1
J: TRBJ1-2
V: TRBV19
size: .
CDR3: CASSPRSGTGAGYTF
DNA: TGTGCCAGTAGCCCCCGTTCCGGGACAGGGGCCGGCTACACCTTC

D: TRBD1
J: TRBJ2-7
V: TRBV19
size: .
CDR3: CASIMTGISYEQYF
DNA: TGTGCCAGTATAATGACAGGGATCTCCTACGAGCAGTACTTC

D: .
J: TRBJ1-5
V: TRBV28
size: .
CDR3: CASKPVVYGQPQHF
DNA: TGTGCCAGCAAACCTGTTGTTTACGGTCAGCCCCAGCATTTT

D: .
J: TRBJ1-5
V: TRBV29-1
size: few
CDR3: CSVSGQGGQPQHF
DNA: TGCAGCGTTAGTGGCCAGGGTGGTCAGCCCCAGCATTTT

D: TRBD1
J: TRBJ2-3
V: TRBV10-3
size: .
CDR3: CAIRPGTGGTDTQYF
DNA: TGTGCCATCAGGCCCGGGACAGGGGGCACAGATACGCAGTATTTT

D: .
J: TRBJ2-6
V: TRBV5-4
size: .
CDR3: CASSWGGRGANVLTF
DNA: TGTGCCAGCAGCTGGGGGGGGCGGGGGGCCAACGTCCTGACTTTC

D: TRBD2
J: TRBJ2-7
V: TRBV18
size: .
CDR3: CASSPPTSGRAEQYF
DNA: TGTGCCAGCTCACCACCGACTAGCGGGAGGGCCGAGCAGTACTTC

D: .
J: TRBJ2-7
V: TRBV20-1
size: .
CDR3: CSASGQAGGQYF
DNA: TGCAGTGCTAGTGGACAGGCGGGGGGGCAGTACTTC

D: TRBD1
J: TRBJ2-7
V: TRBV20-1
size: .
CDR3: CSASGDRTYEQYF
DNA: TGCAGTGCTAGTGGGGACAGGACCTACGAGCAGTACTTC

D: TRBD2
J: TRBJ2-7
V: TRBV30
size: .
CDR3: CAWSVLANEQYF
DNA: TGTGCCTGGAGTGTACTAGCGAACGAGCAGTACTTC

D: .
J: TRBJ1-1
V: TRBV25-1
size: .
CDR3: CASSEFSGLGTEAFF
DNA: TGTGCCAGCAGTGAATTTAGTGGGCTGGGCACTGAAGCTTTCTTT

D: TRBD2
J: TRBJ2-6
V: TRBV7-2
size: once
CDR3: CASSPRAGDTGGANVLTF
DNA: TGTGCCAGCAGCCCCCGAGCGGGAGATACAGGTGGGGCCAACGTCCTGACTTTC

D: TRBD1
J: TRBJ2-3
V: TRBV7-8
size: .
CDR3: CASSLGTGADTQYF
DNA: TGTGCCAGCAGCTTGGGGACAGGTGCAGATACGCAGTATTTT

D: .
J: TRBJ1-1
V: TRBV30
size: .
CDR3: CAWSIRNTEAFF
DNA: TGTGCCTGGAGTATCAGGAACACTGAAGCTTTCTTT

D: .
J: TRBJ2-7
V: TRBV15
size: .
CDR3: CATSRDASGQYF
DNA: TGTGCCACCAGCAGAGATGCAAGCGGGCAGTACTTC

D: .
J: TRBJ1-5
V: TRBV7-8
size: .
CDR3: CASRVGGPRSNQPQHF
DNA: TGTGCCAGCAGGGTAGGGGGACCTCGGAGCAATCAGCCCCAGCATTTT

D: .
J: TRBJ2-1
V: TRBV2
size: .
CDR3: CASSVPNEQFF
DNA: TGTGCCAGCAGTGTTCCCAATGAGCAGTTCTTC

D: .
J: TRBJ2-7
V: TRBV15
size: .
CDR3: CATSIDSCYEQYF
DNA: TGTGCCACCAGCATTGACAGCTGCTACGAGCAGTACTTC

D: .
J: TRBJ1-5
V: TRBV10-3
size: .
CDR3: CAIGDGQSYQPQHF
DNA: TGTGCCATTGGGGACGGACAGAGCTATCAGCCCCAGCATTTT

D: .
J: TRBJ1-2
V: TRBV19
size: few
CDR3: CASSMTGGFYGYTF
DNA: TGTGCCAGTAGTATGACGGGGGGCTTCTATGGCTACACCTTC

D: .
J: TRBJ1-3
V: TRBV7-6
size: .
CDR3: CASSLAPPAGNGNTIYF
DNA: TGTGCCAGCAGCTTAGCGCCACCCGCAGGGAACGGAAACACCATATATTTT

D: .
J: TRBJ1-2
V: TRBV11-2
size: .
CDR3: CASSLFQGSYGYTF
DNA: TGTGCCAGCAGCTTATTTCAGGGGAGCTATGGCTACACCTTC

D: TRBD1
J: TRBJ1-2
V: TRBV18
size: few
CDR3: CASSPPGTGGPYGYTF
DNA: TGTGCCAGCTCACCACCTGGGACAGGGGGCCCCTATGGCTACACCTTC

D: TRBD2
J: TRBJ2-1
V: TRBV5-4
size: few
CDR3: CASSSGTGTSGRMADEQFF
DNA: TGTGCCAGCAGCTCAGGGACGGGGACTAGCGGGAGAATGGCGGATGAGCAGTTCTTC

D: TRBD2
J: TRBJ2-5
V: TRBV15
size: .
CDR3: CATSSQLAGGETQYF
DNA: TGTGCCACCAGCAGCCAACTAGCGGGAGGAGAGACCCAGTACTTC